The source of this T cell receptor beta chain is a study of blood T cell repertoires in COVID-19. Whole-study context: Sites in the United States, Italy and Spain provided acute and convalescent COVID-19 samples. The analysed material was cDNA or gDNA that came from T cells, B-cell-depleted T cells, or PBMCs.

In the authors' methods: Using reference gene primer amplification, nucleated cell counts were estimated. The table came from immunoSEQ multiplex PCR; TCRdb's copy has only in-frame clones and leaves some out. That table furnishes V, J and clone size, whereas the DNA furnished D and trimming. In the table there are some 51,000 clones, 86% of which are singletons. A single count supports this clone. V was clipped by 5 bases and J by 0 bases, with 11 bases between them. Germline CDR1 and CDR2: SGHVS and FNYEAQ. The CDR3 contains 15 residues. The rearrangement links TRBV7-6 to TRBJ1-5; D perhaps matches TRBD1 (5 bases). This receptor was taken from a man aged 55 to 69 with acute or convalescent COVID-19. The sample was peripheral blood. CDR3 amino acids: CASSPDRLSNQPQHF. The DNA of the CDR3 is TGTGCCAGCAGCCCAGACAGACTTAGCAATCAGCCCCAGCATTTT.